The sequence of this T cell receptor (beta chain) was determined in a study of T-cell reconstitution after alpha-beta-depleted transplantation in children. Study findings and constraints: About two months after transplant, alpha-beta T cells reportedly came from several hundred expanded graft clones. Newly produced T cells mostly provided counts and TCRbeta diversity after one year, as hyperexpanded clones declined.

This sample's TCRbeta library carried unique molecular identifier barcodes. TCRdb recomputed calls from the PCR reads with MiXCR, one row per CDR3 protein. The sample comprises about 300,000 distinct CDR3 sequences, roughly a tenth of which are singletons, and over 6% rests with the top ten. The V end was cut by 5 bases, the J end by 5 bases, with 19 bases between. The CDR3 has 16 residues. This clonotype was counted many times. What it binds is unknown. The sequenced sample was PBMCs, obtained before TCRalphabeta/CD19-depleted stem cell transplant. The clonotype comes from a boy under two years old with acute myeloid leukemia, due to receive a stem cell transplant. This chain joins TRBV12-3 or TRBV12-4 and TRBJ2-1; D may be TRBD2 (5 bases). CDR3 sequence: CASSPQWGVKDNEQFF. CDR3 coding DNA: TGTGCCAGCAGTCCCCAGTGGGGAGTTAAGGACAATGAGCAGTTCTTC.